Presented here are 22 T cell receptor beta chains from one specimen sequenced in a study of cytomegalovirus exposure and HLA in healthy donors. 60 Vbeta and 13 Jbeta primers were used in PCR. The table came from immunoSEQ multiplex PCR; TCRdb's copy has only in-frame clones and leaves some out. This sample has about 97,000 clones, with about 60% found just once. The sequencing sample was made of PBMCs. The receptors here all came from a human donor in good health.

The rearrangement links TRBV27 to TRBJ2-4; 7 bases map to TRBD2. V lost 6 bases to trimming and J lost 2 bases; unmatched junction nucleotides: 10. From germline, CDR1 is MNHEY and CDR2 SMNVEV (reference sequence). There are 16 residues in the CDR3. In DNA form, the CDR3 reads TGTGCCAGCAGCAAAGGGGCGGGAGTCCCCAAAAACATTCAGTACTTC. This encodes CASSKGAGVPKNIQYF.

The genes are TRBV7-9 and TRBJ1-2, with TRBD1 matching 9 bases. The ends lost 5 bases at V and 1 base at J; junction bases unmatched: 5. CDR1 and CDR2 from the germline V gene are SEHNR and FQNEAQ (reference sequence). The CDR3 covers 15 residues. Written as DNA, the CDR3 is TGTGCCAGCAGCCACCCGGGACAGGGTAACTATGGCTACACCTTC. This sequence encodes CASSHPGQGNYGYTF.

V and J are TRBV19 and TRBJ2-4, with D unclear. The CDR3 has 13 residues. The germline V and J ends were trimmed by 3 bases and 13 bases, with 16 bases remaining between them. Germline assignment: CDR1 LNHDA and CDR2 SQIVND (reference sequence). CDR3 bases: TGTGCCAGTAGTATGGGCAGCCTTCGCCAACAGTACTTC. Its protein product is CASSMGSLRQQYF.

The CDR3 protein is CASSPSTGAEQYF. The CDR3 DNA reads TGTGCCAGCAGCCCGAGTACAGGGGCCGAGCAGTACTTC. The V call is TRBV7-9, the J call TRBJ2-7; 7 bases align to TRBD1. This CDR3 is 13 amino acids long. Germline assignment: CDR1 SEHNR and CDR2 FQNEAQ (reference sequence). The J segment lost 6 bases and the V segment lost 5 bases, leaving 7 bases of the junction unmatched.

The chain combines TRBV6-5 with TRBJ2-7, with D possibly matching TRBD2 (5 bases). V was cut by 2 bases and J by 5 bases, with 13 bases left in between. The CDR3 is made up of 14 amino acids. The germline V gene encodes CDR1 MNHEY and CDR2 SVGAGI. The CDR3 protein is CASSYRGPPDEQYF. The CDR3 coding sequence is TGTGCCAGCAGTTACCGGGGTCCCCCTGACGAGCAGTACTTC.

This clone was detected a few times. This chain connects TRBV4-2 to TRBJ1-5; D may be TRBD1 (5 bases). The CDR3 sequence is 15 residues long. The germline gives CDR1 LGHNA, CDR2 YNFKEQ. V gave up 0 bases and J gave up 7 bases, with 13 bases separating them. In nucleotides, the CDR3 is TGTGCCAGCAGCCAAGACCCGACAAAGGGGCAGCCCCAGCATTTT. Protein product: CASSQDPTKGQPQHF.

J is TRBJ1-3 and V is TRBV6-1; no definite D call. The CDR3 consists of 16 residues. The germline V gene has CDR1 MNHNS and CDR2 SASEGT. V shed 2 bases and J shed 0 bases, with 11 bases lying between them. The CDR3 reads CASSETLRSSGNTIYF. DNA for the CDR3: TGTGCCAGCAGTGAAACCCTCCGGAGCTCTGGAAACACCATATATTTT.

The chain has TRBV28 and TRBJ2-7, with 10 bases fitting TRBD2. The germline CDR1 and CDR2 sequences are MDHEN and SYDVKM. Trimming removed 4 bases from V and 5 bases from J; junction bases left unmatched: 5. The CDR3 is made up of 14 amino acids. CDR3: CASSSGLAVHEQYF. The CDR3 bases are TGTGCCAGCAGTTCCGGACTAGCGGTCCACGAGCAGTACTTC.

The chain uses TRBV7-9 and TRBJ2-7; 9 bases are shared with TRBD1. Germline CDR1 reads SEHNR; CDR2 reads FQNEAQ (reference sequence). Germline trimming cut 4 bases from V and 3 bases from J; bases unmatched to any gene: 16. The CDR3 totals 18 residues. This CDR3 is CASSSPGGAGTGNYEQYF. CDR3 nucleotide sequence: TGTGCCAGCAGCTCCCCCGGCGGGGCAGGGACAGGGAACTACGAGCAGTACTTC.

V and J are TRBV6-5 and TRBJ1-1, with 7 positions matching TRBD1. CDR1 MNHEY and CDR2 SVGAGI come from the germline V gene. This CDR3 spans 15 amino acids. V lost 8 bases and J lost 5; bases outside the gene matches: 14. CDR3 DNA: TGTGCCAGCTTCTCCTCCAGGGGGTGGGGGACTGAAGCTTTCTTT. Protein sequence: CASFSSRGWGTEAFF.

This chain connects TRBV5-1 to TRBJ1-2, with D hard to call. The germline V gene has CDR1 SGHRS and CDR2 YFSETQ. V was clipped by 3 bases and J by 4 bases, with 19 bases between them. This CDR3 spans 16 amino acids. CDR3 nucleotide sequence: TGCGCCAGCAGCTGGGCCCGAGGGCCACGGAGCTATGGCTACACCTTC. Amino acid sequence: CASSWARGPRSYGYTF. The complete variable domain, with remaining parts taken from reference TRBV5-1 and TRBJ1-2, reads KAGVTQTPRYLIKTRGQQVTLSCSPISGHRSVSWYQQTPGQGLQFLFEYFSETQRNKGNFPGRFSGRQFSNSRSEMNVSTLELGDSALYLCASSWARGPRSYGYTFGSGTRLTVV.

The V call is TRBV15, the J call TRBJ2-3; TRBD2 matches at 7 bases. Germline V gives CDR1 LNHNV, CDR2 YYDKDF (reference sequence). CDR3 length equals 16 residues. V lost 0 bases to trimming and J lost 0 bases; unmatched junction nucleotides: 3. CDR3 amino acids: CATSRELAISTDTQYF. Here the CDR3 DNA reads TGTGCCACCAGCAGAGAACTAGCGATTAGCACAGATACGCAGTATTTT.

This chain connects TRBV4-1 to TRBJ2-5, with TRBD1 identical over 7 bases. The end of the DNA is better explained by TRBJ2-7, so the J call may be wrong. Germline V gene sequence: CDR1 MGHRA, CDR2 YSYEKL. The length of the CDR3 is 16 residues. The CDR3 spells CASSHLGRDSRYEQYF. The CDR3 nucleotides read TGCGCCAGCAGCCACCTCGGCCGGGACAGCCGATACGAGCAGTACTTC.

The V call is TRBV7-9, the J call TRBJ1-1; 9 bases agree with TRBD1. Germline loops: CDR1 SEHNR, CDR2 FQNEAQ (reference sequence). There are 17 residues in the CDR3. After removal of 0 bases from V and 1 base from J, the junction contained 6 bases not matched to a gene. Here the CDR3 reads CASSLARTGEQNTEAFF. CDR3 nucleotide sequence: TGTGCCAGCAGCTTAGCCAGGACAGGGGAGCAGAACACTGAAGCTTTCTTT. Combining the CDR3 with reference TRBV7-9 and TRBJ1-1 gives the whole variable domain DTGVSQNPRHKITKRGQNVTFRCDPISEHNRLYWYRQTLGQGPEFLTYFQNEAQLEKSRLLSDRFSAERPKGSFSTLEIQRTEQGDSAMYLCASSLARTGEQNTEAFFGQGTRLTVV.

The chain combines TRBV9 with TRBJ2-3; D gene ambiguous. The CDR3 has 15 residues. CDR1 and CDR2 (germline): SGDLS, YYNGEE. Trimming shortened V by 0 bases and J by 0 bases, and 8 bases separated the two germline ends. CDR3 in amino acids: CASSVEAASTDTQYF. The CDR3 nucleotides are TGTGCCAGCAGCGTAGAGGCGGCTAGCACAGATACGCAGTATTTT. Supplemented by reference TRBV9 and TRBJ2-3, the full variable domain reads DSGVTQTPKHLITATGQRVTLRCSPRSGDLSVYWYQQSLDQGLQFLIQYYNGEERAKGNILERFSAQQFPDLHSELNLSSLELGDSALYFCASSVEAASTDTQYFGPGTRLTVL.

This clone came up a few times. The chain joins TRBV29-1 to TRBJ1-1; 10 positions match TRBD1. The CDR3 loop spans 16 amino acids. Germline V gives CDR1 SQVTM, CDR2 ANQGSEA. V shed 7 bases and J 4 bases; nucleotides not matched to a gene: 15. The CDR3 DNA sequence: TGCAGCGCAAAGACGGGACAGGGGAAACTGGGCACTGAAGCTTTCTTT. This encodes CSAKTGQGKLGTEAFF.

The chain has TRBV19 and TRBJ2-7, with a tentative D call TRBD1 (5 bases). Germline V CDR1 and CDR2: LNHDA, SQIVND (reference sequence). This CDR3 has 14 residues. Trimming took 4 bases from V and 2 from J, leaving 12 bases between them. In DNA form, the CDR3 reads TGTGCCAGTAGTAGAACAGGTGCGACCTACGAGCAGTACTTC. It yields the protein CASSRTGATYEQYF.

This rearrangement joins TRBV21-1 to TRBJ1-4; whether TRBD1, the table's D call, matches the DNA was not checked. TRBV21-1 has pseudogene status. This CDR3 spans 19 amino acids. In DNA, the CDR3 is TGTGCCAGCAGCAAAGATCCGGAAAACCCGAGGACAAGAAATGAAAAACTGTTTTTT. Protein: CASSKDPENPRTRNEKLFF.

This clone was detected only a few times. The chain uses TRBV9 and TRBJ1-4; TRBD1 aligns across 8 bases. Germline CDR1 SGDLS, CDR2 YYNGEE. With 1 base clipped from V and 8 bases from J, the junction kept 7 bases outside the gene matches. The CDR3 length is 15 residues. The CDR3 here is CASSVNTGGGEKLFF. The CDR3 DNA reads as TGTGCCAGCAGCGTAAATACAGGGGGAGGAGAAAAACTGTTTTTT.

The V call is TRBV25-1, the J call TRBJ2-1; 9 bases line up with TRBD2. Germline CDR1 reads MGHDK; CDR2 reads SYGVNS. The CDR3 covers 14 residues. J gave up 6 bases and V 4 bases, and 4 bases lay outside the gene matches. The CDR3 sequence: CASSGSGSSNEQFF. As DNA, the CDR3 is TGTGCCAGCAGTGGTAGCGGGAGTAGCAATGAGCAGTTCTTC.

This chain joins TRBV19 and TRBJ2-3, with D unclear. The germline gives CDR1 LNHDA, CDR2 SQIVND (reference sequence). Trimming pared 3 bases from V and 5 bases from J, leaving 15 bases between. The CDR3 sequence is 15 residues long. CDR3 protein: CASSMTAIRRDTQYF. CDR3 coding DNA: TGTGCCAGTAGTATGACTGCTATCCGGAGAGATACGCAGTATTTT.

A single count supports this clone. The chain combines TRBV5-1 with TRBJ2-1; 12 nucleotides line up with TRBD2. The CDR3 spans 15 residues. The junction had 5 bases not matched to a gene; V was cut back by 0 bases and J by 10 bases. Germline V lookup: CDR1 SGHRS, CDR2 YFSETQ. CDR3 DNA: TGCGCCAGCAGCTTGGCTAGCGGGAGGGCCAGGGAGCAGTTCTTC. Amino acid sequence: CASSLASGRAREQFF.